The text below deals with one T cell receptor (beta chain). Its antigen is as yet unknown. The data are from a study of cytomegalovirus exposure and HLA in healthy donors. Notes on the study in general: Links to common viral pathogens appeared, in a later analysis, for several of the most significant clusters. Researchers catalogued approximately 170 TCR beta chains as cytomegalovirus-associated.

The study ran its PCR with 60 Vbeta and 13 Jbeta primers. The method was immunoSEQ multiplex PCR; TCRdb's version includes in-frame clones alone and lacks a portion of them. Here the sample spans 160,000 or so clones, about four fifths being singletons. Germline loops: CDR1 SGHTA, CDR2 FQGNSA. The CDR3 loop spans 16 amino acids. The V and J ends lost 1 base and 6 bases, in that order; junction bases with no gene match: 8. This rearrangement joins TRBV7-2 to TRBJ2-1; 8 nucleotides align to TRBD2. Sequencing was done on a sample of PBMCs. The sequence was collected from a woman between 18 and 30 years old in good health and CMV-seropositive. CDR3 sequence reads: CASSLVVTGGANEQFF. The CDR3 nucleotides are TGTGCCAGCAGCTTAGTCGTCACCGGGGGGGCCAATGAGCAGTTCTTC.